This passage covers 20 T cell receptor beta chains from one sample sequenced in a study of regulatory T cells in long-lasting Graves disease (dated by TCRdb to the early 2020s). Library preparation used multiplex PCR. The reads were generated on an Illumina HiSeq 4000. TCR beta libraries were built with iRepertoire HTBI primers and Arm-PCR amplification of CDR3 regions. TCRdb took the public reads, trimmed them with fastp at Q25, ran MiXCR for clone calling and kept in-frame beta chains. Rows merge per CDR3 protein into single entries with the most common DNA and genes. This sample has about 310,000 distinct CDR3 sequences in its table, and about 20% of those were observed once. Around 37% of the sample is in the top ten clones. Interpreted using the paper, the time point label stands for: newly diagnosed GD, antithyroid drugs for less than 3 months. RNA was extracted from PBMCs in TRIzol for both TCR sequencing and RNA sequencing.

The sequenced sample was peripheral blood mononuclear cells (PBMCs), obtained at new diagnosis, from a patient treated with antithyroid drugs. These receptors all come from a female donor with Graves disease.

The rearrangement joins TRBV6-1 to TRBJ1-5; 7 bases fit TRBD1. Germline V gene data show CDR1 as MNHNS and CDR2 as SASEGT. The V and J ends lost 6 bases and 7 bases, in that order; junction bases with no gene match: 6. This CDR3 is 13 amino acids long. CDR3 residues: CASSDRDRQPQHF. In DNA, the CDR3 is TGTGCCAGCAGCGACAGGGACCGCCAGCCCCAGCATTTT.

This clonotype was counted ten times or more. The rearrangement links TRBV28 to TRBJ2-7, with TRBD2 matching 9 bases. CDR1 is MDHEN and CDR2 is SYDVKM in the germline V gene. Trimming at V came to 6 bases and at J to 4 bases, leaving 10 bases not matched to a gene. The CDR3 sequence is 15 residues long. CDR3 DNA: TGTGCCAGCAGACCAATTATTCTAGCGGGGTACGAGCAGTACTTC. Its protein is CASRPIILAGYEQYF. Together with reference TRBV28 and TRBJ2-7, the CDR3 gives the full variable domain: DVKVTQSSRYLVKRTGEKVFLECVQDMDHENMFWYRQDPGLGLRLIYFSYDVKMKEKGDIPEGYSVSREKKERFSLILESASTNQTSMYLCASRPIILAGYEQYFGPGTRLTVT.

This clonotype was recorded at least ten times. This rearrangement joins TRBV10-2 to TRBJ2-7; TRBD2 might be the D (6 bases). The V and J ends lost 8 bases and 6 bases respectively, with 14 bases between them. Germline-derived CDR1 and CDR2 are WSHSY and SAAADI. The CDR3 loop spans 12 amino acids. CDR3 residues: CASAGSGGEQYF. In nucleotides, the CDR3 is TGCGCCAGCGCCGGGAGTGGCGGCGAGCAGTACTTC.

The sample holds many counts of this clonotype. The chain couples TRBV12-3 or TRBV12-4 to TRBJ2-3, with 8 positions matching TRBD1. With V trimmed by 5 bases and J by 0 bases, 7 bases remained unmatched. The CDR3 contains 16 residues. As DNA, the CDR3 is TGTGCCAGCAGTGCATCGACAGGGGCTAGCACAGATACGCAGTATTTT. Encoded protein: CASSASTGASTDTQYF.

This clonotype has ten or more counts. J is TRBJ2-2 and V is TRBV6-1; TRBD1 might be the D (5 bases). Trimming cost V 1 base and J 7 bases, with 10 bases left between them. The CDR3 is 14 amino acids. Germline V gene data show CDR1 as MNHNS and CDR2 as SASEGT. This CDR3 is CASSEVRVGGELFF. CDR3 DNA: TGTGCCAGCAGTGAAGTCAGGGTGGGCGGGGAGCTGTTTTTT.

The genes are TRBV9 and TRBJ2-2; 7 bases agree with TRBD1. This CDR3 has 14 amino acids. V shed 3 bases, J shed 6 bases, and the junction held 5 bases outside the gene matches. CDR1 is SGDLS and CDR2 is YYNGEE in the germline V gene. The CDR3 is CASSDQGDPGELFF. For the CDR3, the DNA is TGTGCCAGCAGCGATCAGGGGGACCCCGGGGAGCTGTTTTTT.

This clonotype was observed at least ten times. J is TRBJ2-7 and V is TRBV2; 8 positions agree with TRBD1. Germline V gives CDR1 SNHLY, CDR2 FYNNEI. This CDR3 is built from 15 residues. The V segment lost 2 bases and the J segment 2 bases; nucleotides outside the gene matches: 5. This CDR3 reads CASSERPGGPYEQYF. CDR3 coding DNA: TGTGCCAGCAGTGAACGGCCAGGGGGCCCCTACGAGCAGTACTTC.

There are many counts of this clonotype. V gene TRBV18 combines with J gene TRBJ1-1; D is uncertain. The CDR3 contains 12 residues. Looked up from germline, CDR1 is KGHSH and CDR2 is LQKENI. CDR3 DNA: TGTGCGACCTCCAGCTTGAACACTGAAGCTTTCTTT. This translates into CATSSLNTEAFF.

At least ten counts were recorded for this clonotype. The CDR3 DNA follows: TGTGCCAGCAGTGATTTGGTAAAGAACACTGAAGCTTTCTTT. Protein: CASSDLVKNTEAFF. The chain recombines TRBV6-2 or TRBV6-3 with TRBJ1-1, with D uncertain. Germline-derived CDR1 and CDR2 are MNHEY and SVGEGT. This CDR3 has 14 amino acids. V was clipped by 5 bases and J by 1 base, with 11 bases between them.

This clonotype has ten or more counts. The rearrangement uses TRBV5-6 and TRBJ2-7, with D possibly being TRBD2 (5 bases). Looked up from germline, CDR1 is SGHDT and CDR2 is YYEEEE. This CDR3 is built from 15 residues. V lost 4 bases to trimming and J lost 2 bases, with 16 bases between them. The CDR3 reads CASSHLQDLAYEQYF. The CDR3 DNA reads as TGTGCCAGCAGCCACCTCCAGGACTTAGCCTACGAGCAGTACTTC.

The table lists this clonotype with many counts. The rearrangement joins TRBV7-6 to TRBJ1-1; tentative D call: TRBD1 (6 bases). CDR1 and CDR2 from the germline V gene are SGHVS and FNYEAQ. The V end was cut by 5 bases, the J end by 5 bases, with 15 bases between. There are 14 residues in the CDR3. The CDR3, as DNA: TGTGCCAGCAGCCCGAGGGGGGGTTGGACTGAAGCTTTCTTT. Protein product: CASSPRGGWTEAFF.

This clonotype occurred many times. The chain employs TRBV7-9 and TRBJ2-3; 10 nucleotides agree with TRBD2. This CDR3 is built from 16 residues. V dropped 5 bases and J dropped 3; count of bases not matched to a gene: 8. CDR1 and CDR2 from the germline V gene are SEHNR and FQNEAQ (reference sequence). The chain's CDR3 is CASSPIIAGGTDTQYF. DNA for the CDR3: TGTGCCAGCAGCCCCATAATAGCGGGAGGAACAGATACGCAGTATTTT.

This clonotype was seen a few times. Since a much larger clone is just one base distant, this may be a read error. The genes are TRBV27 and TRBJ2-1; TRBD2 is a possible D gene (6 bases). The CDR3 length is 17 residues. Germline V gene lookup returns CDR1 MNHEY and CDR2 SMNVEV (reference sequence). Trimming stripped 5 bases from V and 10 bases from J, with 27 bases between. Here the CDR3 reads CASSHITGGRPGDEQFF. CDR3 bases: TGTGCCAGCAGTCACATTACCGGAGGGCGGCCTGGGGACGAGCAGTTCTTC.

The table lists this clonotype with a few counts. The J gene is TRBJ1-1, the V gene TRBV4-2; 8 bases align to TRBD1. This CDR3 region has 14 residues. Germline CDR1 is LGHNA and CDR2 is YNFKEQ. V was clipped by 10 bases and J by 1 base; unmatched bases: 8. The CDR3 sequence: CAIRVTGANTEAFF. CDR3 DNA: TGTGCCATCAGAGTGACAGGGGCGAACACTGAAGCTTTCTTT.

This clonotype was detected many times. The V and J genes are TRBV19 and TRBJ1-3; no firm D call. V was cut by 0 bases and J by 0 bases, with 9 bases left in between. Germline CDR1 reads LNHDA; CDR2 reads SQIVND (reference sequence). The CDR3 covers 16 residues. CDR3 sequence: CASSIDKDLSGNTIYF. The CDR3 DNA sequence: TGTGCCAGTAGTATAGATAAGGATCTCTCTGGAAACACCATATATTTT.

In its sample, this clonotype was seen many times. The chain is built from TRBV7-9 and TRBJ1-1; D may be TRBD1 (5 bases). The CDR3 has 14 residues. Germline loops: CDR1 SEHNR, CDR2 FQNEAQ (reference sequence). Trimming left V 7 bases short and J 4 bases short, with 16 bases between. The CDR3 DNA sequence: TGTGCCAGCACCAGAACGGGGGGAGGCACTGAAGCTTTCTTT. It yields the protein CASTRTGGGTEAFF.

In its sample, this clonotype was seen a few times. This chain uses TRBV29-1 with TRBJ2-7; a weak D match, TRBD1 (6 bases). The length of the CDR3 is 14 residues. Germline CDR1 is SQVTM and CDR2 is ANQGSEA. Deletions cut 4 bases from V and 3 bases from J, with 16 bases between. CDR3 sequence (DNA): TGCAGCGTTGTGCCTACAGGGTTAAACTACGAGCAGTACTTC. It specifies CSVVPTGLNYEQYF.

In this sample, this clonotype turned up many times. This chain joins TRBV5-6 and TRBJ1-2; TRBD1 might be the D (6 bases). Trimming shortened V by 4 bases and J by 0 bases, and 7 bases separated the two germline ends. CDR3 length: 13 amino acids. Germline CDR1 reads SGHDT; CDR2 reads YYEEEE. CDR3 in amino acids: CASSHRANYGYTF. CDR3 coding DNA: TGTGCCAGCAGCCACAGGGCTAACTATGGCTACACCTTC.

This clonotype was detected many times. V and J are TRBV20-1 and TRBJ2-1; a weak D match, TRBD2 (6 bases). With 1 base removed from V and 12 bases from J, the gap between germline ends came to 28 bases. The CDR3 totals 17 residues. Germline CDR1 DFQATT, CDR2 SNEGSKA (reference sequence). This CDR3 reads CSARGPREGPGVRAQFF. CDR3 nucleotide sequence: TGCAGTGCTAGAGGACCCCGAGAGGGCCCGGGGGTAAGGGCGCAGTTCTTC.

This clonotype was counted many times. This chain uses TRBV7-2 with TRBJ1-1; D unclear. V lost 5 bases to trimming and J lost 4 bases, with 11 bases between them. The V gene's germline CDR1 is SGHTA and CDR2 FQGNSA. The length of the CDR3 is 13 residues. CDR3 sequence reads: CASSVGMSTEAFF. CDR3 in DNA: TGTGCCAGCAGCGTGGGGATGAGCACTGAAGCTTTCTTT.